The sequence of this TCR beta chain was determined in a study of cytomegalovirus exposure and HLA in healthy donors. Both 60 Vbeta primers and 13 Jbeta primers went into the PCR. Libraries were prepared by immunoSEQ multiplex PCR; TCRdb keeps only in-frame clonotypes and omits some of them. The sample yields 35,000 to 50,000 clones, almost 70% seen once. To note about this clone: Its antigen is as yet unknown.

Overall study findings and caveats: Based on reports, TCR beta sequences accurately predicted HLA-A and HLA-B alleles for most subjects.

The germline V gene encodes CDR1 MDHEN and CDR2 SYDVKM. V shed 3 bases and J shed 1 base, with 15 bases lying between them. CDR3 length equals 16 residues. The sequencing sample was made of PBMCs. This sequence joins TRBV28 and TRBJ2-5; possible D gene TRBD1, 7 bases. This sequence was found in a man aged 40-49 years in good health and CMV-seronegative. The CDR3 region is CASSFGPGGSQETQYF. The CDR3 region has the DNA TGTGCCAGCAGTTTTGGGCCAGGGGGGAGCCAAGAGACCCAGTACTTC.